A selection of T cell receptor beta chains follows, all from one sample in a study of response to subunit inactivated influenza vaccine. In TCRdb, the RT-PCR reads were re-called with MiXCR into one record per CDR3 protein. Of some 200,000 distinct CDR3 sequences in the sample, about 12% were seen once. A further study also used this sample, focusing on T cells expressing NK-cell markers.

Sample: CD8+ T cells sorted from PBMCs, taken 11 to 12 days after vaccination. Source of these receptors: a man over 45 who received an inactivated influenza vaccine. Both conserved end residues are part of each CDR3. A D gene is named only where the DNA matches it firmly. The size field is filled for only some rows; it gives once, few, many or a size class.

>.|many|TRBV28|TRBJ1-1
CASSSKGSPRGNTEAFF
TGTGCCAGCAGCTCTAAAGGAAGCCCCAGGGGGAACACTGAAGCTTTCTTT
>.|many|TRBV5-6|TRBJ2-1
CASSRQDEQFF
TGTGCCAGCAGTCGACAGGATGAGCAGTTCTTC
>.|few|TRBV28|TRBJ1-1
CASSLRPGQGLTEAFF
TGTGCCAGCAGTTTGCGCCCGGGCCAGGGACTTACTGAAGCTTTCTTT
>TRBD1|.|TRBV11-2|TRBJ2-7
CASSLVAGGRDEQYF
TGTGCCAGCAGCTTAGTAGCAGGGGGCCGGGACGAGCAGTACTTC
>TRBD2|.|TRBV19|TRBJ2-5
CASSIGSGIQETQYF
TGTGCCAGTAGTATAGGTAGCGGGATCCAAGAGACCCAGTACTTC
>.|few|TRBV4-3|TRBJ2-5
CASSQDFGVQETQYF
TGCGCCAGCAGCCAAGATTTCGGGGTCCAAGAGACCCAGTACTTC
>.|.|TRBV4-1|TRBJ1-1
CASSQEVGLMNTEAFF
TGCGCCAGCAGCCAAGAAGTGGGGTTAATGAACACTGAAGCTTTCTTT
>.|.|TRBV7-2|TRBJ2-3
CASRRATGSSTDTQYF
TGTGCCAGCAGGCGCGCGACGGGTTCTAGCACAGATACGCAGTATTTT
>.|few|TRBV5-6|TRBJ1-5
CASSLSPNQPQHF
TGTGCCAGCAGCTTGAGTCCGAATCAGCCCCAGCATTTT
>.|.|TRBV7-6|TRBJ2-2
CASSFLRDAGGGGELFF
TGTGCCAGCAGCTTTCTCCGGGACGCCGGGGGCGGCGGGGAGCTGTTTTTT
>.|.|TRBV24-1|TRBJ1-2
CATSDPTGTRGYGYTF
TGTGCCACCAGTGACCCTACAGGCACGAGGGGGTATGGCTACACCTTC
>TRBD1|few|TRBV10-3|TRBJ2-7
CAIGGPGQGTYEQYF
TGTGCCATCGGAGGTCCGGGACAGGGAACCTACGAGCAGTACTTC
>.|.|TRBV28|TRBJ2-7
CASSFWTANYEQYF
TGTGCCAGCAGTTTCTGGACAGCCAACTACGAGCAGTACTTC
>.|few|TRBV15|TRBJ2-1
CATSSKGHYYNEQFF
TGTGCCACCAGCAGCAAGGGACACTACTACAATGAGCAGTTCTTC
>.|once|TRBV28|TRBJ2-7
CASSFAGSISYEQYF
TGTGCCAGCAGTTTCGCGGGTTCCATCTCCTACGAGCAGTACTTC
>.|.|TRBV1|TRBJ2-7
CTSSQGTGCEQYF
TGCACCAGCAGCCAAGGGACAGGGTGCGAGCAGTACTTC
>TRBD2|few|TRBV6-2/TRBV6-3|TRBJ2-1
CASNRRGEIYNEQFF
TGTGCCAGCAACAGGCGGGGGGAAATATACAATGAGCAGTTCTTC
>TRBD2|few|TRBV4-3|TRBJ2-2
CASSSAGGYTGELFF
TGCGCCAGCAGCTCCGCGGGGGGGTACACCGGGGAGCTGTTTTTT
>.|.|TRBV9|TRBJ2-1
CASTLSPGLSYNEQFF
TGTGCCAGCACCTTATCCCCGGGACTCAGCTACAATGAGCAGTTCTTC
>TRBD2|.|TRBV7-8|TRBJ2-7
CASSLEASGKYEQYF
TGTGCCAGCAGCTTAGAGGCTAGCGGGAAATACGAGCAGTACTTC
>TRBD2|many|TRBV4-3|TRBJ2-1
CASSQGPGLAPSSYNEQFF
TGCGCCAGCAGCCAAGGGCCGGGACTAGCTCCCAGCTCCTACAATGAGCAGTTCTTC
>TRBD2|.|TRBV27|TRBJ2-7
CASSLAGGLFLEQYF
TGTGCCAGCAGTTTAGCGGGAGGACTCTTTCTCGAGCAGTACTTC
>TRBD1|many|TRBV12-3/TRBV12-4|TRBJ2-7
CASRQGTHDEQYF
TGTGCCAGCCGACAGGGAACCCACGACGAGCAGTACTTC
>TRBD1|.|TRBV7-9|TRBJ2-7
CASSNVGTGSYEQYF
TGTGCCAGCAGCAATGTAGGGACAGGGAGCTACGAGCAGTACTTC
>.|.|TRBV7-9|TRBJ2-5
CASSLLWGLETQYF
TGTGCCAGCAGCTTATTGTGGGGGCTGGAGACCCAGTACTTC
>TRBD1|few|TRBV12-3/TRBV12-4|TRBJ2-2
CASRHPGTGDGELFF
TGTGCCAGCAGGCACCCCGGGACAGGGGACGGGGAGCTGTTTTTT
>TRBD1|once|TRBV2|TRBJ1-5
CASSDPGTGSNQPQHF
TGTGCCAGCAGTGATCCCGGGACAGGGAGCAATCAGCCCCAGCATTTT
>TRBD2|many|TRBV12-3/TRBV12-4|TRBJ2-3
CASSLGWGLAGKTDTQYF
TGTGCCAGCAGTTTAGGGTGGGGACTAGCGGGGAAAACAGATACGCAGTATTTT
>TRBD1|.|TRBV29-1|TRBJ1-3
CSVTTRTGHSGNTIYF
TGCAGCGTCACCACCCGGACAGGGCACTCTGGAAACACCATATATTTT
>TRBD2|few|TRBV6-2/TRBV6-3|TRBJ2-1
CASRLSGRYNEQFF
TGTGCCAGCAGGTTGTCCGGGAGGTACAATGAGCAGTTCTTC
>TRBD2|many|TRBV27|TRBJ2-1
CASSLGVAGASEQFF
TGTGCCAGCAGTTTAGGGGTAGCGGGAGCGTCTGAGCAGTTCTTC
>TRBD1|.|TRBV28|TRBJ1-3
CASSFAGGGNTIYF
TGTGCCAGCAGTTTTGCAGGGGGTGGAAACACCATATATTTT
>.|few|TRBV6-2/TRBV6-3|TRBJ2-7
CASSYSQGMVAYEQYF
TGTGCCAGCAGTTACTCGCAGGGGATGGTCGCCTACGAGCAGTACTTC
>.|.|TRBV4-3|TRBJ2-1
CASSQERPPSGSDEQFF
TGCGCCAGCAGCCAAGAGCGACCGCCTTCGGGGAGCGATGAGCAGTTCTTC
>TRBD1|.|TRBV6-2/TRBV6-3|TRBJ1-1
CASSSNRGTEAFF
TGTGCCAGCAGTTCCAACAGGGGAACTGAAGCTTTCTTT
>TRBD2|few|TRBV12-3/TRBV12-4|TRBJ2-1
CASSLEGLNNEQFF
TGTGCCAGCAGTTTAGAGGGACTAAACAATGAGCAGTTCTTC
>TRBD1|few|TRBV20-1|TRBJ1-2
CSARVQGDGEGYTF
TGCAGTGCTAGAGTTCAGGGGGACGGTGAAGGCTACACCTTC
>TRBD2|.|TRBV13|TRBJ2-1
CASSPSGGGGNEQFF
TGTGCCAGCAGCCCCTCGGGGGGGGGCGGGAATGAGCAGTTCTTC
>.|few|TRBV7-6|TRBJ2-2
CASAIDLTGELFF
TGTGCCAGCGCCATTGACCTCACCGGGGAGCTGTTTTTT
>.|few|TRBV7-3|TRBJ2-1
CASSSGTSRSYNEQFF
TGTGCCAGCAGCTCGGGGACCTCACGTTCCTACAATGAGCAGTTCTTC
>.|.|TRBV3-1|TRBJ2-1
CASSQGTGYNEQFF
TGTGCCAGCAGCCAAGGGACGGGCTACAATGAGCAGTTCTTC
>.|.|TRBV4-3|TRBJ2-1
CASSQDLGFDEQFF
TGCGCCAGCAGCCAAGATTTGGGATTCGATGAGCAGTTCTTC
>TRBD1|.|TRBV12-3/TRBV12-4|TRBJ2-7
CASTDRDSYEQYF
TGTGCCAGCACCGACAGGGATTCCTACGAGCAGTACTTC
>TRBD2|few|TRBV12-3/TRBV12-4|TRBJ2-2
CASSHTILAGGPGELFF
TGTGCCAGCAGTCATACCATACTAGCGGGAGGGCCCGGGGAGCTGTTTTTT
>.|few|TRBV12-3/TRBV12-4|TRBJ1-2
CASSLGSDFYGYTF
TGTGCCAGCAGTTTGGGCAGCGATTTCTATGGCTACACCTTC
>.|few|TRBV27|TRBJ2-7
CASSLSRAYEQYF
TGTGCCAGCAGTCTCTCCAGGGCCTACGAGCAGTACTTC
>TRBD1|few|TRBV28|TRBJ1-1
CASNRDREYTEAFF
TGTGCCAGCAACCGGGACAGGGAATACACTGAAGCTTTCTTT
>.|.|TRBV4-3|TRBJ1-1
CASSQGYRASNTEAFF
TGCGCCAGCAGCCAAGGGTACAGGGCCTCGAACACTGAAGCTTTCTTT
>.|few|TRBV6-6|TRBJ2-1
CASSYSMLGEQFF
TGTGCCAGCAGTTACTCGATGTTGGGTGAGCAGTTCTTC
>TRBD2|few|TRBV4-2|TRBJ2-3
CASSRLAGELDTQYF
TGTGCCAGCAGTAGGTTAGCGGGAGAACTAGATACGCAGTATTTT
>TRBD2|.|TRBV20-1|TRBJ2-3
CSATTILGTSGSSDTQYF
TGCAGTGCTACTACGATCTTAGGGACTAGCGGGTCCTCAGATACGCAGTATTTT
>.|many|TRBV7-2|TRBJ2-3
CASSLYADTQYF
TGTGCCAGCAGCTTATATGCAGATACGCAGTATTTT
>.|few|TRBV12-3/TRBV12-4|TRBJ2-7
CASSSGVRREQYF
TGTGCCAGCAGTTCCGGGGTCCGACGCGAGCAGTACTTC
>TRBD1|few|TRBV6-1|TRBJ1-2
CASSEIGTGGRRYGYTF
TGTGCCAGCAGTGAAATTGGGACAGGGGGCAGGCGCTATGGCTACACCTTC
>TRBD2|few|TRBV5-6|TRBJ2-3
CASTPTYTSGGLRDTQYF
TGTGCCAGCACTCCCACTTATACTAGCGGGGGGCTCCGGGATACGCAGTATTTT
>TRBD1|.|TRBV4-1|TRBJ2-7
CASSQDWDRGTYEQYF
TGCGCCAGCAGCCAAGACTGGGACAGGGGAACCTACGAGCAGTACTTC
>.|.|TRBV6-2/TRBV6-3|TRBJ2-2
CASTQGLGGPLTGELFF
TGTGCCAGCACCCAAGGCCTTGGGGGGCCCTTAACCGGGGAGCTGTTTTTT
>TRBD1|.|TRBV29-1|TRBJ2-7
CSVDQGDGYEQYF
TGCAGCGTCGACCAGGGGGATGGTTACGAGCAGTACTTC
>.|many|TRBV28|TRBJ2-7
CATSGVDEEQYF
TGTGCCACTTCCGGGGTAGATGAAGAGCAGTACTTC
>.|few|TRBV27|TRBJ2-7
CASSLIATSGPYEQYF
TGTGCCAGCAGTTTAATCGCCACCAGCGGGCCCTACGAGCAGTACTTC